Following are 27 T cell receptor beta chains from one sample sequenced in a study of yellow fever vaccine responses in identical twins. MiXCR, run by TCRdb on the RT-PCR reads, gives a single entry per CDR3 protein. The sample shows about 19,000 distinct CDR3 sequences, approximately 72% of them seen only once. The sequencing here drew on T cells from blood (PBMCs), unsorted or a sorted subset (not recorded which), taken before or after yellow fever vaccination (not recorded which). The receptor set was obtained from a young woman who received the yellow fever vaccine.

There are a few counts of this clonotype. This sequence joins TRBV2 and TRBJ2-3; the D is unclear. The CDR3 runs to 11 residues. The germline V gene encodes CDR1 SNHLY and CDR2 FYNNEI. V was clipped by 4 bases and J by 5 bases, with 4 bases between them. The CDR3 nucleotides are TGTGCCAGCAGTGCCAAAGATACGCAGTATTTT. It yields the protein CASSAKDTQYF.

The chain uses TRBV18 and TRBJ1-3; perhaps TRBD1 as D (5 bases). CDR1 KGHSH and CDR2 LQKENI come from the germline V gene. The CDR3 is 16 residues long. V lost 3 bases and J 4 bases, leaving 16 bases between the germline ends. The chain's CDR3 is CASSPDAGKAGNTIYF. Here the CDR3 DNA reads TGTGCCAGCTCACCCGACGCAGGGAAGGCCGGAAACACCATATATTTT.

This chain links TRBV11-1 with TRBJ2-7; D may be TRBD2 (5 bases). The CDR3 contains 14 residues. CDR1 and CDR2 from the germline V gene are SGHAT and FQDESV (reference sequence). V gave up 5 bases and J gave up 4 bases, with 15 bases separating them. Here the CDR3 DNA reads TGTGCCAGCAGCCCCAGAGGGCCCAAGTACGAGCAGTACTTC. Amino acid sequence: CASSPRGPKYEQYF.

The J gene is TRBJ2-1, the V gene TRBV20-1; 10 nucleotides line up with TRBD1. Germline V CDR1 and CDR2: DFQATT, SNEGSKA (reference sequence). Trimming removed 5 bases from V and 6 bases from J; junction bases left unmatched: 10. This CDR3 region has 15 residues. The CDR3 DNA follows: TGCAGTGCTCCCGGCAAGGGACAGGGGTCCAATGAGCAGTTCTTC. This codes for CSAPGKGQGSNEQFF.

CDR3 DNA sequence: TGTGCCATCAGTGAGAGAGGTAATGAGCAGTTCTTC. Translation: CAISERGNEQFF. J is TRBJ2-1 and V is TRBV10-3; D unresolved. Germline CDR1 is ENHRY and CDR2 is SYGVKD. The length of the CDR3 is 12 residues. The ends were cut back, 2 bases at V and 7 bases at J, with 6 bases in the middle.

CDR3 region: CATSDPGTGGEQYF. CDR3 coding DNA: TGTGCCACCAGTGATCCCGGGACAGGGGGGGAGCAGTACTTC. The rearrangement uses TRBV24-1 and TRBJ2-7; 11 bases match TRBD1. Losses at the gene ends were 3 bases for V and 7 bases for J; bases not matched to a gene: 4. The CDR3 covers 14 residues. The germline CDR1 and CDR2 sequences are KGHDR and SFDVKD.

V gene TRBV19 combines with J gene TRBJ2-3, with unresolved D. V lost 5 bases and J lost 2, with 8 bases in between. CDR1 is LNHDA, CDR2 SQIVND, per germline (reference sequence). The CDR3 has 13 residues. CDR3 in amino acids: CASSPGITDTQYF. Written as DNA, the CDR3 is TGTGCCAGTAGTCCTGGGATCACAGATACGCAGTATTTT.

The rearrangement uses TRBV6-1 and TRBJ2-3; 11 nucleotides match TRBD2. In germline, CDR1 is MNHNS, CDR2 SASEGT. With V trimmed by 3 bases and J by 1 base, 0 bases remained unmatched. This CDR3 is built from 15 residues. CDR3 DNA: TGTGCCAGCAGTGAGACTAGCGGGGGCACAGATACGCAGTATTTT. Translated: CASSETSGGTDTQYF.

The chain recombines TRBV2 with TRBJ2-7; no reliable D call. CDR3 size: 12 residues. Looked up from germline, CDR1 is SNHLY and CDR2 is FYNNEI. Trimming shortened V by 6 bases and J by 4 bases, and 10 bases separated the two germline ends. The CDR3 here is CASRVVTYEQYV. The DNA for the CDR3 is TGTGCCAGCAGGGTAGTGACTTACGAGCAGTACGTC.

This rearrangement joins TRBV11-1 to TRBJ2-1; 8 bases match TRBD1. Germline V CDR1 and CDR2: SGHAT, FQDESV (reference sequence). This CDR3 has 12 residues. V lost 3 bases, J lost 10 bases, and 2 bases stayed unmatched. The CDR3 protein is CASSLGDREQFF. The CDR3 DNA sequence: TGTGCCAGCAGCTTGGGGGACAGGGAGCAGTTCTTC.

The rearrangement links TRBV29-1 to TRBJ2-1; 11 bases are shared with TRBD2. J gave up 8 bases and V 4 bases, and 10 bases lay outside the gene matches. This CDR3 region has 15 residues. Germline CDR1 reads SQVTM; CDR2 reads ANQGSEA. The CDR3 bases are TGCAGCGTTGCCAAGGGACTAGCGGCAGTCGATGAGCAGTTCTTC. Encoded protein: CSVAKGLAAVDEQFF.

This clonotype was detected a few times. This chain uses TRBV6-1 with TRBJ2-4; possibly TRBD2 for D (7 bases). Trimming removed 6 bases at V and 2 bases at J, with 23 bases between. Per germline, CDR1 MNHNS and CDR2 SASEGT. This CDR3 is built from 18 residues. CDR3 DNA: TGTGCCAGCAGCCACGGGTTCTGGGGGGGACAAACCAAAAACATTCAGTACTTC. This gives the protein CASSHGFWGGQTKNIQYF.

The CDR3 sequence: CASREQEGDYGYTF. The DNA for the CDR3 is TGTGCCAGCAGAGAACAGGAAGGGGACTATGGCTACACCTTC. J is TRBJ1-2 and V is TRBV6-1, with TRBD1 as a possible D gene (5 bases). The germline V gene encodes CDR1 MNHNS and CDR2 SASEGT. Trimming pared 6 bases from V and 3 bases from J, leaving 14 bases between. The length of the CDR3 is 14 residues.

Remarks on this clonotype: At one of its ends the junction is not consistent with the germline gene, which may arise from a read error. This rearrangement joins TRBV19 to TRBJ2-3; no reliable D call. The CDR3 contains 13 residues. The germline CDR1 and CDR2 sequences are LNHDA and SQIVND (reference sequence). The chain's CDR3 is CASSVDGTDTQYF. The CDR3 bases are TGTGCCAGTAGTGTAGACGGGACAGATACGCAGTATTTT. The full variable domain, with the rest looked up from reference TRBV19 and TRBJ2-3, is DGGITQSPKYLFRKEGQNVTLSCEQNLNHDAMYWYRQDPGQGLRLIYYSQIVNDFQKGDIAEGYSVSREKKESFPLTVTSAQKNPTAFYLCASSVDGTDTQYFGPGTRLTVL.

The chain is built from TRBV15 and TRBJ2-2; the match to TRBD1 covers 10 bases. The V gene's germline CDR1 is LNHNV and CDR2 YYDKDF (reference sequence). Unmatched junction bases numbered 6, after V lost 6 bases and J lost 5 bases. The CDR3 sequence is 15 residues long. As DNA, the CDR3 is TGTGCCACCAGACGACAGGGGGCGAGTACCGGGGAGCTGTTTTTT. This codes for CATRRQGASTGELFF.

The chain links TRBV29-1 to TRBJ2-1; 7 nucleotides line up with TRBD2. The V gene end was trimmed by 4 bases and the J gene end by 7 bases; junction bases not matched to a gene: 4. The CDR3 runs to 12 residues. Germline lookup yields CDR1 SQVTM and CDR2 ANQGSEA. The CDR3 region has the DNA TGCAGCGTTGGGGACTACACAAATGAGCAGTTCTTC. Encoded protein: CSVGDYTNEQFF.

The gene calls are TRBV11-1 and TRBJ2-2; D may match TRBD1 or TRBD2 (5 bases each). V lost 2 bases and J lost 1, with 14 bases in between. CDR3 length equals 17 residues. Germline V CDR1 and CDR2: SGHAT, FQDESV (reference sequence). CDR3 protein: CASSLFTGTGNTGELFF. CDR3 nucleotides: TGTGCCAGCAGCTTATTTACCGGGACGGGGAACACCGGGGAGCTGTTTTTT.

The sample holds one count of this clonotype. The chain recombines TRBV16 with TRBJ1-2; D not resolved. Germline V gives CDR1 KGHSY, CDR2 FQNENV. V gave up 4 bases and J gave up 4 bases, with 16 bases separating them. The CDR3 is 15 residues long. DNA for the CDR3: TGTGCCAGCAGCCCTACAGATGGCTTCGGCTATGGCTACACCTTC. It translates to CASSPTDGFGYGYTF.

The chain carries TRBV29-1 and TRBJ2-2, with D possibly TRBD1 on 5 matching bases. Germline-derived CDR1 and CDR2 are SQVTM and ANQGSEA. V gave up 4 bases and J gave up 6 bases, with 6 bases separating them. The CDR3 is made up of 11 amino acids. The chain's CDR3 is CSVAGPGELFF. CDR3 coding DNA: TGCAGCGTTGCAGGGCCCGGGGAGCTGTTTTTT.

The CDR3 protein is CASTLDVASYEQYF. The DNA for the CDR3 is TGCGCCAGCACCTTAGACGTGGCCTCCTACGAGCAGTACTTC. The chain is built from TRBV4-1 and TRBJ2-7; D is ambiguous. This CDR3 is 14 amino acids long. Germline CDR1 and CDR2: MGHRA and YSYEKL. V was cut by 7 bases and J by 0 bases, with 13 bases left in between.

The V call is TRBV7-9, the J call TRBJ2-1; TRBD2 might be the D (6 bases). CDR1 is SEHNR, CDR2 FQNEAQ, per germline (reference sequence). The V and J ends lost 2 bases and 7 bases respectively, with 12 bases between them. The CDR3 loop spans 14 amino acids. Written as DNA, the CDR3 is TGTGCCAGCAGCTTAAGTCATGGGAGGAATGAGCAGTTCTTC. Its protein is CASSLSHGRNEQFF.

J is TRBJ1-1 and V is TRBV7-9, with no clear D. Germline V CDR1 and CDR2: SEHNR, FQNEAQ (reference sequence). The CDR3 consists of 14 residues. Between the trimmed V and J ends, which lost 5 bases and 6 bases, there was a span of 16 bases. The CDR3 DNA follows: TGTGCCAGCAGCCTCCAGACCGTTTGGGCTGAAGCTTTCTTT. Its translation: CASSLQTVWAEAFF.

The chain is built from TRBV4-2 and TRBJ2-1, with D uncertain. V dropped 5 bases and J dropped 7 bases, with 15 bases sitting between them. The CDR3 totals 14 residues. The germline gives CDR1 LGHNA, CDR2 YNFKEQ. CDR3 bases: TGTGCCAGCAGCGACCGTGGTCCCACGAATGAGCAGTTCTTC. It translates to CASSDRGPTNEQFF.

In this sample, this clonotype turned up a few times. J is TRBJ2-1 and V is TRBV5-1; 9 bases map to TRBD1. J was trimmed by 3 bases and V by 5 bases; bases with no gene match: 3. From germline, CDR1 is SGHRS and CDR2 YFSETQ. The CDR3 length is 14 residues. The CDR3 here is CASRAGQGYNEQFF. The CDR3 DNA reads as TGCGCCAGCAGGGCGGGACAGGGCTACAATGAGCAGTTCTTC.

The rearrangement uses TRBV12-3 or TRBV12-4 and TRBJ2-5; D uncertain. The CDR3 totals 13 residues. V was trimmed by 7 bases and J by 1 base, leaving 10 bases between them. The DNA for the CDR3 is TGTGCCAGCAACTTGGGCGTCCAAGAGACCCAGTACTTC. Translated: CASNLGVQETQYF.

The rearrangement joins TRBV27 to TRBJ2-7; the match to TRBD2 covers 7 bases. The CDR3 loop spans 15 amino acids. Per the germline V gene, CDR1 is MNHEY and CDR2 is SMNVEV (reference sequence). Germline trimming cut 6 bases from V and 2 bases from J; bases unmatched to any gene: 10. The CDR3 region has the DNA TGTGCCAGCAGCCTATCAGTCAGCGGGACCTACGAGCAGTACTTC. Its protein is CASSLSVSGTYEQYF.

The chain employs TRBV18 and TRBJ1-1, with D perhaps matching TRBD1 (6 bases). This CDR3 is 14 amino acids long. Per germline, CDR1 KGHSH and CDR2 LQKENI. V lost 1 base to trimming and J lost 5 bases, with 11 bases between them. The CDR3 region has the DNA TGTGCCAGCTCACCACAGGGGGACGGAACTGAAGCTTTCTTT. Protein: CASSPQGDGTEAFF.